This TCR beta chain was identified in a study of regulatory dendritic cells for organ transplantation. Study-wide context: LPS was added to dendritic cell cultures on day 6.

Regarding this clone: Its target is unknown.

Clones were sequenced by immunoSEQ multiplex PCR, and TCRdb holds only the in-frame ones, with some missing. The sample has fewer than 15,000 clones; more than 70% are singletons. Germline V gene data show CDR1 as SNHLY and CDR2 as FYNNEI. V was shortened by 6 bases and J by 3 bases, with 9 bases between the two germline ends. The CDR3 loop spans 13 amino acids. Study-level results: Memory CD8+ clonal expansion seemed more limited with regulatory than mature dendritic cells. Naive CD4+ and CD8+ repertoires were highly diverse; memory CD8+ was most oligoclonal.

CFSE-labeled sorted T cells met regulatory or mature dendritic cells for 4 to 6 days. Memory T cells were CD45RO+, naive were CD45RA+, sorted by FACS. The specimen sequenced was naive CD8+ T cells from blood cultured with regulatory dendritic cells. Sample subset: CD45RA+ naive T cells. The rearrangement links TRBV2 to TRBJ1-5; D gene ambiguous. This TCR was recovered from a human donor in good health. This chain's CDR3 is CASRLRNNQPQHF. The CDR3 DNA sequence: TGTGCCAGCAGGCTCAGAAACAATCAGCCCCAGCATTTT.